This entry lists 19 T cell receptor beta chains sequenced from one sample in a study of blood T cell repertoires in COVID-19. The table came from immunoSEQ multiplex PCR; TCRdb's copy has only in-frame clones and leaves some out. Among roughly 190,000 clones listed, around 83% were seen once. Input material: peripheral blood. The receptors come from a man aged 50 to 60 with active or convalescent COVID-19.

The chain couples TRBV7-9 to TRBJ2-7; 11 bases line up with TRBD2. V gave up 5 bases and J gave up 3 bases; unmatched junction bases: 6. In germline, CDR1 is SEHNR, CDR2 FQNEAQ (reference sequence). The CDR3 length is 15 residues. The CDR3 region is CASSNGLAGGYEQYF. CDR3 coding DNA: TGTGCCAGCAGCAATGGGCTAGCGGGGGGCTACGAGCAGTACTTC.

This sequence joins TRBV3-1 (or the pseudogene TRBV3-2) and TRBJ1-5; TRBD1 agrees at 8 bases. After removal of 5 bases from V and 2 bases from J, the junction contained 8 bases not matched to a gene. The CDR3 loop spans 16 amino acids. The germline V gene encodes CDR1 LGHDT and CDR2 YNNKEL (reference sequence). The DNA for the CDR3 is TGTGCCAGCAGCAAGTGGACAGGGAAAGGCAATCAGCCCCAGCATTTT. It yields the protein CASSKWTGKGNQPQHF.

The chain links TRBV5-1 to TRBJ1-5, with 8 bases identical to TRBD1. The V gene end was trimmed by 0 bases and the J gene end by 6 bases; junction bases not matched to a gene: 5. The germline V gene has CDR1 SGHRS and CDR2 YFSETQ. CDR3 length equals 15 residues. The CDR3 nucleotides read TGCGCCAGCAGCTTGGTCCCAGGGGGCGGTCAGCCCCAGCATTTT. Its protein product is CASSLVPGGGQPQHF.

This chain connects TRBV7-9 to TRBJ2-7; 10 positions match TRBD2. CDR1 and CDR2 from the germline V gene are SEHNR and FQNEAQ (reference sequence). The CDR3 sequence is 17 residues long. Trimming cost V 5 bases and J 0 bases; bases outside gene matches: 10. CDR3 coding DNA: TGTGCCAGCAGCACCCTACCTAGCGGGGGTTTCTCCTACGAGCAGTACTTC. It yields the protein CASSTLPSGGFSYEQYF.

The V and J genes are TRBV5-1 and TRBJ1-3; no clear D. Per the germline V gene, CDR1 is SGHRS and CDR2 is YFSETQ. V dropped 0 bases and J dropped 0 bases, with 7 bases sitting between them. The CDR3 has 15 amino acids. CDR3 amino acids: CASSLVFGSGNTIYF. The CDR3 DNA is TGCGCCAGCAGCTTGGTTTTCGGCTCTGGAAACACCATATATTTT. Based on the CDR3 plus reference TRBV5-1 and TRBJ1-3, the full variable domain is KAGVTQTPRYLIKTRGQQVTLSCSPISGHRSVSWYQQTPGQGLQFLFEYFSETQRNKGNFPGRFSGRQFSNSRSEMNVSTLELGDSALYLCASSLVFGSGNTIYFGEGSWLTVV.

V gene TRBV14 combines with J gene TRBJ2-3; 8 nucleotides agree with TRBD2. The CDR3 length is 15 residues. The germline V gene has CDR1 SGHDN and CDR2 FVKESK. The ends lost 5 bases at V and 2 bases at J; junction bases unmatched: 6. The CDR3 DNA follows: TGTGCCAGCAGCTACCGGGGGGGGGCCACAGATACGCAGTATTTT. Encoded protein: CASSYRGGATDTQYF.

This chain uses TRBV18 with TRBJ1-6; 11 bases line up with TRBD1. Trimming removed 6 bases from V and 8 bases from J; junction bases left unmatched: 9. Germline CDR1 KGHSH, CDR2 LQKENI. This CDR3 comprises 16 residues. Here the CDR3 DNA reads TGTGCCAGCTCCCCAGATCTGGGACAGGGGGATTCACCCCTCCACTTT. It translates to CASSPDLGQGDSPLHF.

This clone was seen a single time. This could be a read error, since a much larger clone is one nucleotide away. The V call is TRBV27, the J call TRBJ1-1, with 7 bases that match TRBD1. This CDR3 is built from 14 residues. CDR1 MNHEY and CDR2 SMNVEV come from the germline V gene (reference sequence). The CDR3 reads CTSNWQGVNTEAFF. The CDR3 DNA reads as TGTACCAGCAACTGGCAGGGGGTGAACACTGAAGCTTTCTTT.

This clone was observed a few times. The CDR3: CASRGRTTNEKLFF. In DNA form, the CDR3 reads TGTGCCAGCCGGGGGAGGACGACTAATGAAAAACTGTTTTTT. The rearrangement joins TRBV6-6 to TRBJ1-4; TRBD1 is a possible D gene (5 bases). V was cut by 8 bases and J by 2 bases, with 12 bases left in between. The CDR3 has 14 amino acids. Germline-derived CDR1 and CDR2 are MNHNY and SVGAGI (reference sequence).

The chain combines TRBV19 with TRBJ1-1; TRBD1 matches at 9 bases. The germline V gene has CDR1 LNHDA and CDR2 SQIVND (reference sequence). The CDR3 extends over 14 amino acids. The V segment lost 6 bases and the J segment 1 base; nucleotides outside the gene matches: 3. The CDR3 DNA sequence: TGTGCCAGTAGAGGGACAGGGTCGAACACTGAAGCTTTCTTT. Translation: CASRGTGSNTEAFF. Full variable domain (rest looked up from reference TRBV19 and TRBJ1-1): DGGITQSPKYLFRKEGQNVTLSCEQNLNHDAMYWYRQDPGQGLRLIYYSQIVNDFQKGDIAEGYSVSREKKESFPLTVTSAQKNPTAFYLCASRGTGSNTEAFFGQGTRLTVV.

V gene TRBV28 combines with J gene TRBJ2-3; the match to TRBD2 covers 12 bases. V gave up 1 base and J gave up 2 bases; unmatched junction bases: 13. Looked up from germline, CDR1 is MDHEN and CDR2 is SYDVKM. This CDR3 has 20 residues. CDR3 in DNA: TGTGCCAGCAGTTTATCGTTAGCTAGCGGGAGGGCCAAGGTCACAGATACGCAGTATTTT. Amino acids: CASSLSLASGRAKVTDTQYF.

The V and J genes are TRBV19 and TRBJ2-2; 8 bases map to TRBD1. V shed 0 bases, J shed 2 bases, and the junction held 11 bases outside the gene matches. This CDR3 contains 19 residues. Germline V gene sequence: CDR1 LNHDA, CDR2 SQIVND (reference sequence). This chain's CDR3 is CASSIEGGQAVRNTGELFF. CDR3 bases: TGTGCCAGTAGTATAGAGGGGGGACAGGCCGTGCGAAACACCGGGGAGCTGTTTTTT.

This chain links TRBV9 with TRBJ1-1; D not resolved. In germline, CDR1 is SGDLS, CDR2 YYNGEE. V dropped 3 bases and J dropped 0 bases, with 12 bases sitting between them. There are 15 residues in the CDR3. The CDR3 loop is CASSAYDTMNTEAFF. As DNA, the CDR3 is TGTGCCAGCAGCGCATACGACACGATGAACACTGAAGCTTTCTTT.

CDR3 in DNA: TGTGCCAGCAGCTTCTTTTCGGGAGGGGGCACAGATACGCAGTATTTT. Translated: CASSFFSGGGTDTQYF. V is TRBV7-3 and J is TRBJ2-3, with 8 positions matching TRBD2. CDR3 length: 16 residues. Germline V gene lookup returns CDR1 SGHTA and CDR2 FQGTGA. Trimming took 3 bases from V and 1 from J; bases not matched to a gene: 6.

This clone was picked up a small number of times. The rearrangement links TRBV19 to TRBJ1-1, with a possible D match to TRBD1 (5 bases). The V end lost 2 bases, the J end lost 0 bases, and 10 bases lay between the germline ends. Germline CDR1 reads LNHDA; CDR2 reads SQIVND (reference sequence). This CDR3 region has 15 residues. CDR3 amino acids: CASSIRAGLNTEAFF. DNA of the CDR3: TGTGCCAGTAGTATACGGGCAGGGTTGAACACTGAAGCTTTCTTT. The complete variable domain, with remaining parts taken from reference TRBV19 and TRBJ1-1, reads DGGITQSPKYLFRKEGQNVTLSCEQNLNHDAMYWYRQDPGQGLRLIYYSQIVNDFQKGDIAEGYSVSREKKESFPLTVTSAQKNPTAFYLCASSIRAGLNTEAFFGQGTRLTVV.

This CDR3 is CASTFRTGGTGELFF. CDR3 DNA sequence: TGTGCCAGCACATTCAGGACAGGGGGCACCGGGGAGCTGTTTTTT. V gene TRBV11-2 combines with J gene TRBJ2-2; the match to TRBD1 covers 10 bases. The V segment lost 7 bases and the J segment 4 bases; nucleotides outside the gene matches: 6. Per the germline V gene, CDR1 is SGHAT and CDR2 is FQNNGV. This CDR3 is built from 15 residues. The variable domain in full, with the rest retrieved from reference TRBV11-2 and TRBJ2-2, is EAGVAQSPRYKIIEKRQSVAFWCNPISGHATLYWYQQILGQGPKLLIQFQNNGVVDDSQLPKDRFSAERLKGVDSTLKIQPAKLEDSAVYLCASTFRTGGTGELFFGEGSRLTVL.

CDR3 region: CASSSQVVGRRNNEQFF. As DNA, the CDR3 is TGTGCCAGCAGTTCCCAAGTCGTGGGTAGGCGGAACAATGAGCAGTTCTTC. This sequence joins TRBV27 and TRBJ2-1; unclear D gene. CDR3 size: 17 residues. Germline V gene data show CDR1 as MNHEY and CDR2 as SMNVEV (reference sequence). V lost 4 bases, J lost 5 bases, and 21 bases lay in between.

The chain has TRBV7-2 and TRBJ2-2; no firm D call. The CDR3 extends over 14 amino acids. V was trimmed by 3 bases and J by 5 bases, leaving 10 bases between them. The V gene's germline CDR1 is SGHTA and CDR2 FQGNSA. Written as DNA, the CDR3 is TGTGCCAGCAGCTTTCCACAGAGTACCGGGGAGCTGTTTTTT. Translating gives CASSFPQSTGELFF.

This rearrangement joins TRBV7-2 to TRBJ1-4; no clear D. V was pared by 1 base and J by 7 bases, with 10 bases between. The germline V gene has CDR1 SGHTA and CDR2 FQGNSA. There are 14 residues in the CDR3. The CDR3 sequence: CASSLDLEGEKLFF. Here the CDR3 DNA reads TGTGCCAGCAGCTTAGACCTTGAGGGTGAAAAACTGTTTTTT. Full variable domain (missing parts from reference TRBV7-2 and TRBJ1-4): GAGVSQSPSNKVTEKGKDVELRCDPISGHTALYWYRQSLGQGLEFLIYFQGNSAPDKSGLPSDRFSAERTGGSVSTLTIQRTQQEDSAVYLCASSLDLEGEKLFFGSGTQLSVL.